This T cell receptor (beta chain) emerged from a study of patients and donors after allogeneic stem cell transplantation. There are 15 residues in the CDR3. The germline V and J ends were trimmed by 2 bases and 4 bases, with 12 bases remaining between them. In germline, CDR1 is SGHAT, CDR2 FQNNGV. TCRdb processed the RT-PCR reads anew with MiXCR; each CDR3 protein has one entry. The data contain about 160,000 distinct CDR3 sequences, roughly 24% of them seen just once; the ten biggest clones take up 20% to 30%. This TCR derives from a human donor who was either an allogeneic HSCT recipient or a stem cell or donor lymphocyte infusion donor (not recorded which). It is not recorded whose cells these are; they may come from a transplant donor. Sequencing was done on a sample of blood, either unsorted or a sorted T cell fraction (not recorded which). This chain connects TRBV11-2 to TRBJ1-5; TRBD1 might be the D (5 bases). The CDR3 here is CASSLNGAVNQPQHF. The CDR3 DNA reads TGTGCCAGCAGCTTAAACGGGGCCGTGAATCAGCCCCAGCATTTT.